The clone carrying this T cell receptor beta chain was picked up a small number of times. These data belong to a study of cytomegalovirus exposure and HLA in healthy donors. The CDR3 runs 16 residues. PCR employed 60 Vbeta and 13 Jbeta primers. TCRdb's table, derived via immunoSEQ multiplex PCR, lists solely in-frame clones and lacks some. Among a few hundred thousand clones listed, 92% were seen once. The sample taken for sequencing was PBMCs. V usage is TRBV21-1 and J usage is TRBJ2-7; TRBD1 reflects the table's D call only, with no check against the DNA. TRBV21-1 is tagged as a pseudogene. The sequence came from a girl aged 2 to 10 in good health and CMV-seronegative. The CDR3 region is CASSKGFWASSYEQYF. The CDR3 region has the DNA TGTGCCAGCAGCAAAGGATTCTGGGCATCCTCCTACGAGCAGTACTTC.